The following is a T cell receptor beta chain sequence with its context. The sample belongs to a study of blood T cell repertoires in COVID-19. Original data processing: The authors estimated nucleated cell counts from reference gene primer amplification. Measured with immunoSEQ multiplex PCR; TCRdb has only the in-frame clones, and not every one. Clone size and V and J calls were adopted from that table, with D and trimming inferred from the DNA. The sample lists some 200,000 clones; approximately 86% were seen once. The V gene end was trimmed by 3 bases and the J gene end by 6 bases; junction bases not matched to a gene: 1. Germline-derived CDR1 and CDR2 are SGHNT and YYREEE (reference sequence). The CDR3 loop spans 13 amino acids.

This chain connects TRBV5-4 to TRBJ2-3, with 10 bases that match TRBD2. This sequence was found in an elderly woman with acute or convalescent COVID-19. The specimen was peripheral blood. The CDR3 loop reads CASSSTSGDTQYF. CDR3 DNA: TGTGCCAGCAGCTCGACTAGCGGGGATACGCAGTATTTT. The whole variable domain, filled in from reference TRBV5-4 and TRBJ2-3, reads ETGVTQSPTHLIKTRGQQVTLRCSSQSGHNTVSWYQQALGQGPQFIFQYYREEENGRGNFPPRFSGLQFPNYSSELNVNALELDDSALYLCASSSTSGDTQYFGPGTRLTVL.